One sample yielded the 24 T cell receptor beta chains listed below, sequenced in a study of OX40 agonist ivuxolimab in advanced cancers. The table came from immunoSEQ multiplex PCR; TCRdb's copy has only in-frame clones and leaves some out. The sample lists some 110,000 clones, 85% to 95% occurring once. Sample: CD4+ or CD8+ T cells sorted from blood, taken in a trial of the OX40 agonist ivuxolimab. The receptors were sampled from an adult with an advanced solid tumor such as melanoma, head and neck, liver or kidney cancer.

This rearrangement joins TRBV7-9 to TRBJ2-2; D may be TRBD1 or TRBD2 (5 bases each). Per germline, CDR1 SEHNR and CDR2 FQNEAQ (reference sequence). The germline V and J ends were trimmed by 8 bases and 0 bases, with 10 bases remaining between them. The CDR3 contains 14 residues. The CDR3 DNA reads TGTGCCAGCTTTGGGGGTGCGAACACCGGGGAGCTGTTTTTT. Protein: CASFGGANTGELFF. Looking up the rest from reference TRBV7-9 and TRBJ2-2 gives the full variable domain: DTGVSQNPRHKITKRGQNVTFRCDPISEHNRLYWYRQTLGQGPEFLTYFQNEAQLEKSRLLSDRFSAERPKGSFSTLEIQRTEQGDSAMYLCASFGGANTGELFFGEGSRLTVL.

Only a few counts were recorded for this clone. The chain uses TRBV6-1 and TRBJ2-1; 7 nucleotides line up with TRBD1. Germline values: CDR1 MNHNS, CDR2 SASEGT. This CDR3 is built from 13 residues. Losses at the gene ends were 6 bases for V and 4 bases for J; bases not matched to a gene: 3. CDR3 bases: TGTGCCAGCAGGGGACAGAATTACAATGAGCAGTTCTTC. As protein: CASRGQNYNEQFF.

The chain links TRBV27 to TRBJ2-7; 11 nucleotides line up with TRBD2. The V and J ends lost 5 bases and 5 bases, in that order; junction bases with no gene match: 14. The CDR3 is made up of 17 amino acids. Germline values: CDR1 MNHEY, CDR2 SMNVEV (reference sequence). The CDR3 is CASSPRSGRALVHEQYF. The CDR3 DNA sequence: TGTGCCAGCAGTCCGCGTAGCGGGAGGGCCTTAGTCCACGAGCAGTACTTC.

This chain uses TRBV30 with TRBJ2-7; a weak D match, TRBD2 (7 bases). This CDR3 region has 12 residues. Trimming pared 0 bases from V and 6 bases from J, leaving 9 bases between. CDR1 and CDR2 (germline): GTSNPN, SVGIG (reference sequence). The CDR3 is CAWSVRGAEQYF. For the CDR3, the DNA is TGTGCCTGGAGTGTACGGGGGGCCGAGCAGTACTTC. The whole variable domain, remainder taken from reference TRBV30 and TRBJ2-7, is SQTIHQWPATLVQPVGSPLSLECTVEGTSNPNLYWYRQAAGRGLQLLFYSVGIGQISSEVPQNLSASRPQDRQFILSSKKLLLSDSGFYLCAWSVRGAEQYFGPGTRLTVT.

CDR3 amino acids: CASSLTPTKNIQYF. The CDR3 DNA reads as TGTGCCAGCAGCCTGACCCCGACCAAAAACATTCAGTACTTC. The J gene is TRBJ2-4, the V gene TRBV7-2; D is undetermined. V lost 5 bases and J 2 bases, leaving 10 bases between the germline ends. CDR1 SGHTA and CDR2 FQGNSA come from the germline V gene. The CDR3 extends over 14 amino acids. The variable domain in full, with the rest retrieved from reference TRBV7-2 and TRBJ2-4, is GAGVSQSPSNKVTEKGKDVELRCDPISGHTALYWYRQSLGQGLEFLIYFQGNSAPDKSGLPSDRFSAERTGGSVSTLTIQRTQQEDSAVYLCASSLTPTKNIQYFGAGTRLSVL.

The CDR3 DNA reads TGTGCCAGCAGCCAAATCCAGGCCTCTGGAAACACCATATATTTT. Its translation: CASSQIQASGNTIYF. The chain employs TRBV16 and TRBJ1-3, with D unclear. Germline V gives CDR1 KGHSY, CDR2 FQNENV. CDR3 length: 15 amino acids. V was pared by 2 bases and J by 0 bases, with 8 bases between.

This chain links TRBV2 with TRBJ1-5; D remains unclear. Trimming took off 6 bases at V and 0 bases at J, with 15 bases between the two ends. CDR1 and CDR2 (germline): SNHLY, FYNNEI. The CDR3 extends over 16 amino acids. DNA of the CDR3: TGTGCCAGCAGCTCGGGCATCCCTTCTAGCAATCAGCCCCAGCATTTT. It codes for CASSSGIPSSNQPQHF.

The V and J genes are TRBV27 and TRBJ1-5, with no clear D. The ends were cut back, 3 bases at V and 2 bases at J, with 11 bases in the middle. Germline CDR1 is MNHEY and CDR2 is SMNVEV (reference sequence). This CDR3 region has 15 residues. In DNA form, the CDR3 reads TGTGCCAGCAGTTTCCTGGGAACGGGCAATCAGCCCCAGCATTTT. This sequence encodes CASSFLGTGNQPQHF.

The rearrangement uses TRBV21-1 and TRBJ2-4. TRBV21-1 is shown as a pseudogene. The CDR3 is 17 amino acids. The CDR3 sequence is CASSKFRGAGGKNIQYF. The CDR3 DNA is TGTGCCAGCAGCAAATTTCGTGGGGCTGGAGGCAAAAACATTCAGTACTTC.

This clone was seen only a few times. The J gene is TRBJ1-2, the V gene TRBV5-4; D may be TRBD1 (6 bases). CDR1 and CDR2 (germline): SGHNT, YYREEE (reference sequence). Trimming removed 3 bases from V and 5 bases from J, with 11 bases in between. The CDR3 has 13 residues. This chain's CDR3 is CASSYGQSYGYTF. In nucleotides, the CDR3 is TGTGCCAGCAGCTACGGACAGAGTTATGGCTACACCTTC.

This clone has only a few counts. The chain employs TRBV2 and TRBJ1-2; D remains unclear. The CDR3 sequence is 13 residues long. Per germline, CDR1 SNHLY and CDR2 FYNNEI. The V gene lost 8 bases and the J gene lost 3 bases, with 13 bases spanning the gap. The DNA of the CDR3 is TGTGCCAGCGCCGCCCGGGGTGACTATGGCTACACCTTC. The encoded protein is CASAARGDYGYTF.

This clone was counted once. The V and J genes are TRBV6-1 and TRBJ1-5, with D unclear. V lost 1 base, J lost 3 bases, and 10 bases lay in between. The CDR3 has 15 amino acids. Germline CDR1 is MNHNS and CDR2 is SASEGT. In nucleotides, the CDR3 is TGTGCCAGCAGTGAAGAAAGGACGGCCAATCAGCCCCAGCATTTT. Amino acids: CASSEERTANQPQHF.

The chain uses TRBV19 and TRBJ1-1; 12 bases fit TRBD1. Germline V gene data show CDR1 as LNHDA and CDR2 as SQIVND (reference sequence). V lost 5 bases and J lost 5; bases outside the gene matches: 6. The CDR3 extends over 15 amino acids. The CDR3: CASSGDRGRVTEAFF. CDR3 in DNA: TGTGCCAGTAGTGGGGACAGGGGGCGGGTAACTGAAGCTTTCTTT.

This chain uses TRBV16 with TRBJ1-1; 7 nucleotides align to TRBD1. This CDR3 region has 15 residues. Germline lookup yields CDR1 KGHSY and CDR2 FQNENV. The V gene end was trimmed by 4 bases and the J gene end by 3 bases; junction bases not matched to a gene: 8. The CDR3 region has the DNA TGTGCCAGCAGCCCATCGACAGGGTTGGACACTGAAGCTTTCTTT. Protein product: CASSPSTGLDTEAFF.

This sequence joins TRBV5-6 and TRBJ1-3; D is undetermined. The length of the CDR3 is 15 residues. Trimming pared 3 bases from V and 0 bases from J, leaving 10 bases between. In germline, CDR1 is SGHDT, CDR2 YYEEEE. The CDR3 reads CASSSQSSSGNTIYF. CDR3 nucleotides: TGTGCCAGCAGCTCCCAGTCTAGCTCTGGAAACACCATATATTTT.

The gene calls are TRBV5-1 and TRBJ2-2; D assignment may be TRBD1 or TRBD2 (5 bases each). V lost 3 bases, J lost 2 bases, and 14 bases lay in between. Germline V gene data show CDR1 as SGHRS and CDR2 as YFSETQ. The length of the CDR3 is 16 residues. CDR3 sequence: CASSSLLGPNTGELFF. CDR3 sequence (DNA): TGCGCCAGCAGCTCACTCTTGGGACCTAACACCGGGGAGCTGTTTTTT.

The CDR3 reads CASNEGWGEQFF. The CDR3 DNA is TGTGCCAGCAATGAGGGGTGGGGTGAGCAGTTCTTC. The chain couples TRBV9 to TRBJ2-1; tentatively, D is TRBD1 or TRBD2 (5 bases each). This CDR3 region has 12 residues. The V end was cut by 6 bases, the J end by 9 bases, with 13 bases between. Looked up from germline, CDR1 is SGDLS and CDR2 is YYNGEE. Full variable domain (rest looked up from reference TRBV9 and TRBJ2-1): DSGVTQTPKHLITATGQRVTLRCSPRSGDLSVYWYQQSLDQGLQFLIQYYNGEERAKGNILERFSAQQFPDLHSELNLSSLELGDSALYFCASNEGWGEQFFGPGTRLTVL.

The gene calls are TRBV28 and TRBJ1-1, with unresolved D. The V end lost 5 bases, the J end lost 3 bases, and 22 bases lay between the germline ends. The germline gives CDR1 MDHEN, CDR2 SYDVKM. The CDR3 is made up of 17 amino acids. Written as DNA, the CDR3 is TGTGCCAGCAGTGACCGCAATCGACACTCTGTCGACACTGAAGCTTTCTTT. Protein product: CASSDRNRHSVDTEAFF.

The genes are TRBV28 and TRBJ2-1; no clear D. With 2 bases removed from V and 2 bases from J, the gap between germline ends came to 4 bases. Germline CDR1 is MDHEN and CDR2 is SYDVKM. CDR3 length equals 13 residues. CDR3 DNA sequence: TGTGCCAGCAGTTTAGCCACCTACAATGAGCAGTTCTTC. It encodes CASSLATYNEQFF.

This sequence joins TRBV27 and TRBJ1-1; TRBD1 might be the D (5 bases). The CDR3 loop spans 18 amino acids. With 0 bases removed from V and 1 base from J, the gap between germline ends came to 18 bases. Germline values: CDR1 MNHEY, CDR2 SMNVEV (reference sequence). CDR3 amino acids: CASSLSAQGTMRNTEAFF. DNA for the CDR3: TGTGCCAGCAGTTTATCGGCCCAGGGAACAATGAGGAACACTGAAGCTTTCTTT.

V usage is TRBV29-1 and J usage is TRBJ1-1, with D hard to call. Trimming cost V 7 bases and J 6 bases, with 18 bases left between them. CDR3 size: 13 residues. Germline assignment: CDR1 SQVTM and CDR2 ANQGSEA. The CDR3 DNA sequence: TGCAGCGCCTCTAGGCCAGATACTTCTGAAGCTTTCTTT. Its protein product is CSASRPDTSEAFF.

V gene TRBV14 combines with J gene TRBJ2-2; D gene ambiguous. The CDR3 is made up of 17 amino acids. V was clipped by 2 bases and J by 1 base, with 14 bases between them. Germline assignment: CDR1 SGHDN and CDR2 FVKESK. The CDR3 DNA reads TGTGCCAGCAGCCAAAGGATTACAGCCTTGAACACCGGGGAGCTGTTTTTT. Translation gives CASSQRITALNTGELFF.

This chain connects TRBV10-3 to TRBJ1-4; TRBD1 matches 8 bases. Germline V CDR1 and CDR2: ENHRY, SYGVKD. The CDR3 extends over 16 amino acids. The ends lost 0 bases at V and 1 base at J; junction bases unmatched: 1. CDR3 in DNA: TGTGCCATCAGTGAGTCCGGGACAGGAACTAATGAAAAACTGTTTTTT. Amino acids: CAISESGTGTNEKLFF.

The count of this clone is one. CDR3 in DNA: TGCAGCGTTGAGGGAACCTACGAGCAGTACTTC. Protein: CSVEGTYEQYF. This sequence joins TRBV29-1 and TRBJ2-5; D is ambiguous. The J call is doubtful: the DNA matches TRBJ2-7 better. Germline values: CDR1 SQVTM, CDR2 ANQGSEA. CDR3 size: 11 residues.